This TCR beta chain appears in the sequencing data of a study of blood T cell repertoires in COVID-19. The repertoire was sequenced with immunoSEQ multiplex PCR; TCRdb's copy has only in-frame clones and lacks some. The sample yields more than 15,000 clones, 87% seen once. V shed 3 bases and J 4 bases; nucleotides not matched to a gene: 5. This CDR3 has 15 residues. From germline, CDR1 is SGDLS and CDR2 YYNGEE. The TCR comes from a human donor with active COVID-19. The donor label of this sample is uncertain. This sequence joins TRBV9 and TRBJ1-5, with TRBD1 matching over 9 bases. The material sequenced was peripheral blood. CDR3: CASSASGTGNQPQHF. CDR3 coding DNA: TGTGCCAGCAGCGCGTCCGGGACAGGGAATCAGCCCCAGCATTTT.